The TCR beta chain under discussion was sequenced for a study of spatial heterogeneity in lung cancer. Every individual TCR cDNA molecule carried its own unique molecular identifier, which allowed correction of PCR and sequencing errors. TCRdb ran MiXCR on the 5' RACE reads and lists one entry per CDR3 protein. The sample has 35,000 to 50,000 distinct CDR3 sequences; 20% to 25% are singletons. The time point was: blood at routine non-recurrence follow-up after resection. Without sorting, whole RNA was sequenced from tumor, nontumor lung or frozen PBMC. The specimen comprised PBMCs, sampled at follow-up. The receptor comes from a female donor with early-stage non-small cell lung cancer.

DNA of the CDR3: TGTGCCAGCAGCTTGTTAAGCGGGAGGACCATGGCGGCAGATACGCAGTATTTT. This sequence encodes CASSLLSGRTMAADTQYF. This chain uses TRBV5-6 with TRBJ2-3; 9 nucleotides line up with TRBD2. There are 18 residues in the CDR3. V was clipped by 1 base and J by 4 bases; unmatched bases: 13. Germline V lookup: CDR1 SGHDT, CDR2 YYEEEE.